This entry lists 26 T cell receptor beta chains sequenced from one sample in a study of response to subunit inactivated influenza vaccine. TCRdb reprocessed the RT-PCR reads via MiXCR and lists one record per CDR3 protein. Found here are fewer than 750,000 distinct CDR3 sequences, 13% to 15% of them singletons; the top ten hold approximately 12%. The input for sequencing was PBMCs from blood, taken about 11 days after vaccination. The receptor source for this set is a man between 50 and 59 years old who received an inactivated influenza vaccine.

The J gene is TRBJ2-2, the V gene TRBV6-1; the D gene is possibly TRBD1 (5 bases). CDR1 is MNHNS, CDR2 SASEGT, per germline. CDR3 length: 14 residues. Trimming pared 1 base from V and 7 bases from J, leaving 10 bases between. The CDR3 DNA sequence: TGTGCCAGCAGTGAAGTGGGGCGGATCGGGGAGCTGTTTTTT. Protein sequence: CASSEVGRIGELFF.

The CDR3 DNA is TGTGCCACCAGCAGAGAAGCGGGAGGCCTCTACGAGCAGTACTTC. This sequence encodes CATSREAGGLYEQYF. The chain is built from TRBV15 and TRBJ2-7, with 9 bases identical to TRBD2. This CDR3 is built from 15 residues. J gave up 3 bases and V 0 bases, and 3 bases lay outside the gene matches. CDR1 is LNHNV and CDR2 is YYDKDF in the germline V gene (reference sequence).

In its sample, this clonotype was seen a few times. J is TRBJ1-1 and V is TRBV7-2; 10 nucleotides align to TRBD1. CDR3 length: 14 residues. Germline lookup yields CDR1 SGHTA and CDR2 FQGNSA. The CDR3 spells CSSRRTGGNTEAFF. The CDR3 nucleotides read TGTTCTTCGCGAAGGACAGGGGGGAACACTGAAGCTTTCTTT.

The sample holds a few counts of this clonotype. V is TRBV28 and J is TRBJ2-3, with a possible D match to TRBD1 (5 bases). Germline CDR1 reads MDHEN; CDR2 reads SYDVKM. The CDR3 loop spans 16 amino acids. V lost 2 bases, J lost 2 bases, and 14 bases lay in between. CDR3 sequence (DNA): TGTGCCAGCAGTTTAAGGCAGGGTATCAACACAGATACGCAGTATTTT. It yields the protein CASSLRQGINTDTQYF.

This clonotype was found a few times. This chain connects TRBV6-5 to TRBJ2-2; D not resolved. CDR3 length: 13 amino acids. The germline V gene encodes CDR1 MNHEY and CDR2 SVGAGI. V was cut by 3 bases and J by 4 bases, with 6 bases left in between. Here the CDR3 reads CASSYPLTGELFF. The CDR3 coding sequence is TGTGCCAGCAGTTATCCTCTCACCGGGGAGCTGTTTTTT.

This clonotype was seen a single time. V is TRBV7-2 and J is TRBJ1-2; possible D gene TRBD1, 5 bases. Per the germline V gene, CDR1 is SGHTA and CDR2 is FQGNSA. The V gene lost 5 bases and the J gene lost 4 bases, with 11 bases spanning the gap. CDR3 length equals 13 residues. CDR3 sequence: CASSMGRTYGYTF. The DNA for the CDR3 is TGTGCCAGCAGCATGGGACGGACCTATGGCTACACCTTC.

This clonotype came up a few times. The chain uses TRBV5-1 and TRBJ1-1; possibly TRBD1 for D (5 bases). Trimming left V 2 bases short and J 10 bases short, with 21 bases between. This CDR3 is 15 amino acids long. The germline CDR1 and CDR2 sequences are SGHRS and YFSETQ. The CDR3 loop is CASSFHSLGQGRAFF. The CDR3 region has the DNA TGCGCCAGCAGCTTTCACTCCCTGGGCCAGGGTCGAGCTTTCTTT.

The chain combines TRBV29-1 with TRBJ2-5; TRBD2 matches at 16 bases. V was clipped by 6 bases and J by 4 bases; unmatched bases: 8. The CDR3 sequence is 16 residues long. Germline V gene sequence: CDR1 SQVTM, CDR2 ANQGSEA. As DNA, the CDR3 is TGCAGCGTGACGCCGGGACTAGCGGGAGGGAGAGAGACCCAGTACTTC. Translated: CSVTPGLAGGRETQYF.

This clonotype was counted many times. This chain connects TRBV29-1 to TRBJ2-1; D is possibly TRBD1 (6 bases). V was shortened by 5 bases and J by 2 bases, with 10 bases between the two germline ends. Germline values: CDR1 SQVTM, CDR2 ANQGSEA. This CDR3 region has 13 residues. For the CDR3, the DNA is TGCAGCGTTCAAGGGGACACCTACAATGAGCAGTTCTTC. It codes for CSVQGDTYNEQFF.

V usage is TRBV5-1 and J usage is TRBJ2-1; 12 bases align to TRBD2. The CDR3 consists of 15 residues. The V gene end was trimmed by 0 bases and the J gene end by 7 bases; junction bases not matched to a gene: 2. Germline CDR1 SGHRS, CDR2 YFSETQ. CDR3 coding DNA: TGCGCCAGCAGCTTGGGGGGGACTAGCGGGAATGAGCAGTTCTTC. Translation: CASSLGGTSGNEQFF.

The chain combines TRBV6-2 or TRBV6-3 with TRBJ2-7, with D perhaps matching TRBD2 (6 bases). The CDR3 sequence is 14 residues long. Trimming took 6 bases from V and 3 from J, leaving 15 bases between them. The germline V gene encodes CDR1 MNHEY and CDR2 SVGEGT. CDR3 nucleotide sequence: TGTGCCAGCAGCAGCGGAGGGAGCGTCTACGAGCAGTACTTC. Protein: CASSSGGSVYEQYF.

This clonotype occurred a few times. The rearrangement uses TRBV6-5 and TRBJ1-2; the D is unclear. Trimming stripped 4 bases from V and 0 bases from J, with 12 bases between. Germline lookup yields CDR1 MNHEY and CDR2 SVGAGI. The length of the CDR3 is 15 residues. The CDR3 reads CASSFTSGANYGYTF. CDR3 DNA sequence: TGTGCCAGCAGTTTCACCTCGGGAGCTAACTATGGCTACACCTTC.

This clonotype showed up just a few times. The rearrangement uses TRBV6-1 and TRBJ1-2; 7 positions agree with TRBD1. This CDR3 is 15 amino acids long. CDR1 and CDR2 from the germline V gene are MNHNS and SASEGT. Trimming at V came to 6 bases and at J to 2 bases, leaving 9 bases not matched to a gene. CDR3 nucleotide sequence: TGTGCCAGCAGCGCCCACACAGGGGAGAACTATGGCTACACCTTC. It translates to CASSAHTGENYGYTF.

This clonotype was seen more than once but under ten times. CDR3 in DNA: TGTGCCAGCAGATCCGCTGTCAAGTCCAGTTCTACGGGCACTGAAGCTTTCTTT. It encodes CASRSAVKSSSTGTEAFF. The chain uses TRBV11-2 and TRBJ1-1; D gene ambiguous. The CDR3 spans 18 residues. Trimming shortened V by 6 bases and J by 4 bases, and 27 bases separated the two germline ends. Germline V lookup: CDR1 SGHAT, CDR2 FQNNGV.

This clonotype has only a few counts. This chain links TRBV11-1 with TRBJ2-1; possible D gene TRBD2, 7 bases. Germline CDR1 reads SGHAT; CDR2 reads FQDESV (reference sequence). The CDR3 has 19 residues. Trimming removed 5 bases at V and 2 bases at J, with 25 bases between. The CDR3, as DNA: TGTGCCAGCAGCGTACCGGGGGGCGGTCGTAACGATGCCTACAATGAGCAGTTCTTC. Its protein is CASSVPGGGRNDAYNEQFF.

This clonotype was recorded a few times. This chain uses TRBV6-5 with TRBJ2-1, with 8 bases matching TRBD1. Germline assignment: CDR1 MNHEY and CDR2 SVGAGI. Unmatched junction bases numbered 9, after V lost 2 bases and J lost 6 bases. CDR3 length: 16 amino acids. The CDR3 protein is CASSYGDRGYRNEQFF. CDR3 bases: TGTGCCAGCAGTTACGGCGACAGGGGATATCGCAATGAGCAGTTCTTC.

The CDR3 DNA is TGTGCCTGGACCCTAAGCACGTATACGCAGTATTTT. Protein: CAWTLSTYTQYF. The V and J genes are TRBV30 and TRBJ2-3; D gene unclear. The CDR3 is 12 residues long. Trimming stripped 4 bases from V and 7 bases from J, with 12 bases between. CDR1 and CDR2 from the germline V gene are GTSNPN and SVGIG (reference sequence).

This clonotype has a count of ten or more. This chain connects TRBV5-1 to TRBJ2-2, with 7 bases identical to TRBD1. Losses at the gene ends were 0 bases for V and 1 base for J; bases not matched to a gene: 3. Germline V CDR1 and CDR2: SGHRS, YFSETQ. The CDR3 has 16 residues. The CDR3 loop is CASSLVWTGNTGELFF. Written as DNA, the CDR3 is TGCGCCAGCAGCTTGGTTTGGACAGGGAACACCGGGGAGCTGTTTTTT.

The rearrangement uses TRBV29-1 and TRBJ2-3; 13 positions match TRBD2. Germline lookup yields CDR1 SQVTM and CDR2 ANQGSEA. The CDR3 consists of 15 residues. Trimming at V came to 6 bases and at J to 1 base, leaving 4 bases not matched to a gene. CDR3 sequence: CSVNGLAGGTDTQYF. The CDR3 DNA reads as TGCAGCGTGAACGGACTAGCGGGAGGCACAGATACGCAGTATTTT.

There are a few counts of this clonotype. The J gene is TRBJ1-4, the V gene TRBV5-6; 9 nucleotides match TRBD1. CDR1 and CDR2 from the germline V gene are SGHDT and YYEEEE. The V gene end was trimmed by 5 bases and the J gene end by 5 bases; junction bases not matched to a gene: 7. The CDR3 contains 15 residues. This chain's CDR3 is CASRRTGDGNEKLFF. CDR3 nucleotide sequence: TGTGCCAGCAGACGGACAGGGGACGGGAATGAAAAACTGTTTTTT. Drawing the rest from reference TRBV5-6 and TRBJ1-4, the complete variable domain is DAGVTQSPTHLIKTRGQQVTLRCSPKSGHDTVSWYQQALGQGPQFIFQYYEEEERQRGNFPDRFSGHQFPNYSSELNVNALLLGDSALYLCASRRTGDGNEKLFFGSGTQLSVL.

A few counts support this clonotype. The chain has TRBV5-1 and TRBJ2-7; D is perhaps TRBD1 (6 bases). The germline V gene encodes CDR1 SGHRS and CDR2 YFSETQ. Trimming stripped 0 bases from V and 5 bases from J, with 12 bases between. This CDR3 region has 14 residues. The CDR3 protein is CASSLAVTGDEQYF. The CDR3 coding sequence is TGCGCCAGCAGCTTGGCCGTGACAGGAGACGAGCAGTACTTC.

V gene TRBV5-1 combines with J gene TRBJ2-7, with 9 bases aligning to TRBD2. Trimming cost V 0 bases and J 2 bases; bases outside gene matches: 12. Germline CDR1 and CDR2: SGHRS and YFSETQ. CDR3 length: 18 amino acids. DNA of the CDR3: TGCGCCAGCAGCTTGGTGTCTAGCGGGAACAGCGGGACCTACGAGCAGTACTTC. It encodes CASSLVSSGNSGTYEQYF.

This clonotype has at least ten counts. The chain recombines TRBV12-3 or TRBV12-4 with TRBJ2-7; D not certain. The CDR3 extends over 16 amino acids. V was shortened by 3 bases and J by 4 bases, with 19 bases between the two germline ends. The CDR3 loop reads CASSFSAQRKLYEQYF. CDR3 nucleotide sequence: TGTGCCAGCAGTTTTTCGGCCCAGAGAAAATTATACGAGCAGTACTTC.

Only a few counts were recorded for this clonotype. Written as DNA, the CDR3 is TGCAGTGCTACCCCTTCGGCAGGAGCTGCGGAGACCCAGTACTTC. Protein: CSATPSAGAAETQYF. The chain joins TRBV20-1 to TRBJ2-5, with D uncertain. Trimming left V 4 bases short and J 5 bases short, with 20 bases between. The CDR3 length is 15 residues. Germline CDR1 DFQATT, CDR2 SNEGSKA (reference sequence).

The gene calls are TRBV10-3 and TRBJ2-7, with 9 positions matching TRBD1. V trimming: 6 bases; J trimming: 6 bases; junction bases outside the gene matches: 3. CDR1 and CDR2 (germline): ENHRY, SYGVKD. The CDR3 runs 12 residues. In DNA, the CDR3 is TGTGCCATCAGGGGGACAGGGAGCGAGCAGTACTTC. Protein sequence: CAIRGTGSEQYF.

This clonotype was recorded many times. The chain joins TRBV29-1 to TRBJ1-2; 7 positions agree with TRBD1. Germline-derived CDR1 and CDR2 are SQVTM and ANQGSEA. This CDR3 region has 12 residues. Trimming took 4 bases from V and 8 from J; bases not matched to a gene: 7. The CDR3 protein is CSVASQGVGYTF. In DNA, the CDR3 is TGCAGCGTTGCTTCCCAGGGGGTCGGCTACACCTTC.